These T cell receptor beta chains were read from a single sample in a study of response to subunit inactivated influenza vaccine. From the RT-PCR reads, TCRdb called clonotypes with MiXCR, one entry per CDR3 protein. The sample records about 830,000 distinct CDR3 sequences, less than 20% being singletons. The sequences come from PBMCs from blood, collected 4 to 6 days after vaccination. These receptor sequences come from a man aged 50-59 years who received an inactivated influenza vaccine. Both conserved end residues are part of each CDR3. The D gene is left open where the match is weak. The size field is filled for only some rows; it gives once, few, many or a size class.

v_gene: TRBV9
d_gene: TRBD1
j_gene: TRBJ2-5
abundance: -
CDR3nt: TGTGCCAGCAGCTTATCCAGGACAGGGGGCTTTGAGACCCAGTACTTC
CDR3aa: CASSLSRTGGFETQYF

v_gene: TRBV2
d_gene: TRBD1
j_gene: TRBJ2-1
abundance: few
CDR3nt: TGTGCCAGCAGTGAAGGTTTTAGGGGGCACTACAATGAGCAGTTCTTC
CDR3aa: CASSEGFRGHYNEQFF

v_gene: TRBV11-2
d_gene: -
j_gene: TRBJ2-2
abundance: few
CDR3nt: TGTGCCAGCAGCACCAGACGGACAGTTAACGCGAACACCGGGGAGCTGTTTTTT
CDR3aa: CASSTRRTVNANTGELFF

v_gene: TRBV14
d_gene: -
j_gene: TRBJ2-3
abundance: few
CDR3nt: TGTGCCAGCAGCCGTTGGGGGGCCGACACAGATACGCAGTATTTT
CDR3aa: CASSRWGADTDTQYF

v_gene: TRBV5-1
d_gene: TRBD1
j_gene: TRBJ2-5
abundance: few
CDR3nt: TGCGCCAGCAGCTTGGCCGGGACAGGGAAGGTGGAGACCCAGTACTTC
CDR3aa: CASSLAGTGKVETQYF

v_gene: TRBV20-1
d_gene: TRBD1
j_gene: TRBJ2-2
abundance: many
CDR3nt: TGCAGTGCTAGACAGGGGGCCTCGAACACCGGGGAGCTGTTTTTT
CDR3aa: CSARQGASNTGELFF

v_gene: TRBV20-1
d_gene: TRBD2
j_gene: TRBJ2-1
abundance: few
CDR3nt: TGCAGTGCTAGAGGGGACCGGCCTAGCGGGGGGCGCCCCTACAATGAGCAGTTCTTC
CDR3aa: CSARGDRPSGGRPYNEQFF

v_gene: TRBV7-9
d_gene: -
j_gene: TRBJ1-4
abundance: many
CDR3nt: TGTGCCAGCAGCTACACAGCGTATAGTGAAAAACTGTTTTTT
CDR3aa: CASSYTAYSEKLFF

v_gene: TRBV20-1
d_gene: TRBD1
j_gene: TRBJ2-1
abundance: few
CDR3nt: TGCAGTGCTTCCGCCGGGACAGGGGGCCAGTTCTCCTACAATGAGCAGTTCTTC
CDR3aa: CSASAGTGGQFSYNEQFF

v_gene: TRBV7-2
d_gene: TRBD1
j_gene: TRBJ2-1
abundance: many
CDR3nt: TGTGCCAGCACTAGTGGGACAGGGTTCTACAATGAGCAGTTCTTC
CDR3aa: CASTSGTGFYNEQFF

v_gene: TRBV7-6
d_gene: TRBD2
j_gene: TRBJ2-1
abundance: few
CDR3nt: TGTGCCAGCAGCGAGCGGGACTCATGGCATGAGCAGTTCTTC
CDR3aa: CASSERDSWHEQFF

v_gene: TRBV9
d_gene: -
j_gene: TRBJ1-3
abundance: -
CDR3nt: TGTGCCAGCAGCGGGGCTGGAAACACCATATATTTT
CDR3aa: CASSGAGNTIYF

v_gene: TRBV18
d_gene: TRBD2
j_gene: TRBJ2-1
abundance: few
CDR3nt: TGTGCCAGCTCACCACCGGCTAGCGGTTCCGATGAGCAGTTCTTC
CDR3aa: CASSPPASGSDEQFF

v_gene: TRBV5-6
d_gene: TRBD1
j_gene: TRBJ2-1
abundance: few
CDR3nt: TGTGCCAGCAGCTTCCGGGACAGGGGGCTGAATGAGCAGTTCTTC
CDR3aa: CASSFRDRGLNEQFF

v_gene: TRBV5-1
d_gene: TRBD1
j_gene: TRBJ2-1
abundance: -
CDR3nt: TGCGCCAGCAGCTCACAGGGGGCTGCATACAATGAGCAGTTCTTC
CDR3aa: CASSSQGAAYNEQFF

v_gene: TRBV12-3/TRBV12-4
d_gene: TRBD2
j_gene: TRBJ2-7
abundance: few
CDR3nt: TGTGCCAGCAGTTCCCTAGCGGGAGGGCTGGAGGAGCAGTACTTC
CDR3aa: CASSSLAGGLEEQYF

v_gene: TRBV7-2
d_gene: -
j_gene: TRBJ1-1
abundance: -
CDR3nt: TGTGCCAGCAGCTCGCCCCGGGGAGGGATGAACACTGAAGCTTTCTTT
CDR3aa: CASSSPRGGMNTEAFF

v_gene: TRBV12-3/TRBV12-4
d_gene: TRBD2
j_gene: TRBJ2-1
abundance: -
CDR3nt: TGTGCCAGTCTCCTTAGCGGGAGTTACAATGAGCAGTTCTTC
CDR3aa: CASLLSGSYNEQFF

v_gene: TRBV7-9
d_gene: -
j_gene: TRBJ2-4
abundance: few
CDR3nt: TGTGCCTCTGGGGAGGTGGGGGACGGCATTCAGTACTTC
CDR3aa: CASGEVGDGIQYF

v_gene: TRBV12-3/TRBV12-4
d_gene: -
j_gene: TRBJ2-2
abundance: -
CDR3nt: TGTGCCAGCAGTAAAGGTCCCGGGGAGCTGTTTTTT
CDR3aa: CASSKGPGELFF

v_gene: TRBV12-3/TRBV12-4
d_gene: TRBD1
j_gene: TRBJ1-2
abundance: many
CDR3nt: TGTGCCAGCAGTCACCCGGGACAGGGGGCTAGTGGCTACACCTTC
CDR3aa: CASSHPGQGASGYTF

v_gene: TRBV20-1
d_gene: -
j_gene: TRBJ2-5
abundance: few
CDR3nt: TGCAGTGCTAATACCTTGGGACCGGAGACCCAGTACTTC
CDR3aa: CSANTLGPETQYF